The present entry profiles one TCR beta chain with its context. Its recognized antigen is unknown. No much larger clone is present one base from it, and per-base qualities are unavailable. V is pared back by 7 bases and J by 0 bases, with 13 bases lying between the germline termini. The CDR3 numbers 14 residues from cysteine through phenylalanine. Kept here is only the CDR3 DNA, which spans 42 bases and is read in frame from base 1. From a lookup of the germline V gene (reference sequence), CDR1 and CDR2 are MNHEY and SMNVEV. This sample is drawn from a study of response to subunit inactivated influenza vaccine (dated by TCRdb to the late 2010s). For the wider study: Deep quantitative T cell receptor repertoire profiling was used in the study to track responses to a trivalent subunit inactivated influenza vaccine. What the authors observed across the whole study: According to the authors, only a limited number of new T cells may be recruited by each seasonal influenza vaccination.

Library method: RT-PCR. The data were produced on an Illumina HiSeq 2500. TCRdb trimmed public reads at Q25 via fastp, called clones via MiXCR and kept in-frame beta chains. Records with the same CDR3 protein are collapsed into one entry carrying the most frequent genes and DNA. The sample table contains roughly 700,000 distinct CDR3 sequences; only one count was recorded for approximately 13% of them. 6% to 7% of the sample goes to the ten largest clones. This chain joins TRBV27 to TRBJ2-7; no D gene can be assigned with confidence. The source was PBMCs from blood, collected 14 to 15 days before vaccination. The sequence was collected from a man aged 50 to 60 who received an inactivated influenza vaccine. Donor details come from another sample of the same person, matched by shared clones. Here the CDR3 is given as CASKWLTSSYEQYF. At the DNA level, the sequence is TGTGCCAGCAAGTGGCTTACGAGCTCCTACGAGCAGTACTTC.